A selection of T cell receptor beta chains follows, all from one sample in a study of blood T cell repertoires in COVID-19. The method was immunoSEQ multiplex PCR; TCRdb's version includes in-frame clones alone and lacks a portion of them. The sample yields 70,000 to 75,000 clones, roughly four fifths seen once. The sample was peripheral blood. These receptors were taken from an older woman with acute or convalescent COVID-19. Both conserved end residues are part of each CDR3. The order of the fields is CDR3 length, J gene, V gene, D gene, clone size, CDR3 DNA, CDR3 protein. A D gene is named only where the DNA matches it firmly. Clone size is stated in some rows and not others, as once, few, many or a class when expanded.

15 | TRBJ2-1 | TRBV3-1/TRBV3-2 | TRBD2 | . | TGTGCCAGCACCTTTAGCGGGGGGTCCCACAATGAGCAGTTCTTC | CASTFSGGSHNEQFF
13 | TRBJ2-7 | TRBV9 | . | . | TGTGCCAGCAGCGTAGTGGATGGACTACAGCAGTACTTC | CASSVVDGLQQYF
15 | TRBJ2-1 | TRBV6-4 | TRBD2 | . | TGTGCCAGCAGTCCCCTAGCGGGGGGCTCCAATGAGCAGTTCTTC | CASSPLAGGSNEQFF
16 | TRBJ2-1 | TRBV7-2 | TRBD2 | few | TGTGCCAGCAGCTTAGCTAGCGGGAGTTCCTACAATGAGCAGTTCTTC | CASSLASGSSYNEQFF
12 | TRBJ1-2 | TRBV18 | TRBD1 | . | TGTGCCAGCTCCCCGGACAGGGACGGCTACACCTTC | CASSPDRDGYTF
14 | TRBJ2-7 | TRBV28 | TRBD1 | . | TGTGCCAGCAGCCGGACAGGGGACACCTACGAGCAGTACTTC | CASSRTGDTYEQYF
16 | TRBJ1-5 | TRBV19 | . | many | TGTGCCAGTAGTATCATACAGGGTACGTCCAGTCAGCCCCAGCATTTT | CASSIIQGTSSQPQHF
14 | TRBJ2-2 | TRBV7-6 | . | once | TGTGCCAGCAGCTTAATCAGCCTAGCCGGGGAGCTGTTTTTT | CASSLISLAGELFF
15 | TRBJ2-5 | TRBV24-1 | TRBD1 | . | TGTGCCACCAGTGACCCGGGACAGGGGCAGCAGACCCAGTACTTC | CATSDPGQGQQTQYF
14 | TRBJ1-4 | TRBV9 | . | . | TGTGCCAGCAGCGTAGCCGGAACTAATGAAAAACTGTTTTTT | CASSVAGTNEKLFF
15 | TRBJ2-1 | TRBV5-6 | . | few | TGTGCCAGCAGCTCTGGACAGACCCTCTACAATGAGCAGTTCTTC | CASSSGQTLYNEQFF
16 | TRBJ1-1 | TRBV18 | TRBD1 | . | TGTGCCAGCTCACCTGGGACAGGGGGACAGGGGGCTGAAGCTTTCTTT | CASSPGTGGQGAEAFF
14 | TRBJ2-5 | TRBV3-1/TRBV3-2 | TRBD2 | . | TGTGCCAGCCGTAGGGCTAGCGGGGGAGAGACCCAGTACTTC | CASRRASGGETQYF
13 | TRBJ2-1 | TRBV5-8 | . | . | TGTGCCAGCAGCTTGGGCCACCGTAGTGAGCAGTTCTTC | CASSLGHRSEQFF
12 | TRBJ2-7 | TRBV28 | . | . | TGTGCCAGCAGTTCCCCCCTTCAGGAGCAGTACTTC | CASSSPLQEQYF
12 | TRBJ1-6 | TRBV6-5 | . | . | TGTGCCAGCAGCTCCACAGGGCAGCCCCTCCACTTT | CASSSTGQPLHF
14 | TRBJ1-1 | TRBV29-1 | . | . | TGCAGCGTCACCCGGAGTGTGATGAACACTGAAGCTTTCTTT | CSVTRSVMNTEAFF
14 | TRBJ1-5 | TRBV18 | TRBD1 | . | TGTGCCAGCTCACGGGGACAGGGTGGACAGCCCCAGCATTTT | CASSRGQGGQPQHF
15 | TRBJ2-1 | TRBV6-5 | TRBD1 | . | TGTGCCAGCAGAGGGGTCCCGGGACAGGGACCGGAGCAGTTCTTC | CASRGVPGQGPEQFF
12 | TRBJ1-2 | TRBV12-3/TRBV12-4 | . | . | TGTGCCAGCAGACGACAGCACTATGGCTACACCTTC | CASRRQHYGYTF
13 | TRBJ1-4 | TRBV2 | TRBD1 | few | TGTGCCAGCATTCGACAGGGGACTGAAAAACTGTTTTTT | CASIRQGTEKLFF
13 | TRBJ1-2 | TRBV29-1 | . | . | TGCAGCGTTGAACTGCGGGATCGCTCTGGCTACACCTTC | CSVELRDRSGYTF
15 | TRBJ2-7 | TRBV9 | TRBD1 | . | TGTGCCAGCAGCGCGGACAGGGGGGGTTCCTACGAGCAGTACTTC | CASSADRGGSYEQYF
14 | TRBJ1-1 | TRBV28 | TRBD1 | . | TGTGCCAGCAGTTTTTTGGGACAGGGGACTGAAGCTTTCTTT | CASSFLGQGTEAFF
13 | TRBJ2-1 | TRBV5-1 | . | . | TGCGCCAGCAGCTTGGCCAGGGTCAATGAGCAGTTCTTC | CASSLARVNEQFF
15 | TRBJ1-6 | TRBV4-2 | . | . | TGTGCCAGCAGCCAAGAGGAGGGGAGGAATTCACCCCTCCACTTT | CASSQEEGRNSPLHF
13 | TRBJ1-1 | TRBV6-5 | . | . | TGTGCCACCTCTAGACGGGGAAACACTGAAGCTTTCTTT | CATSRRGNTEAFF
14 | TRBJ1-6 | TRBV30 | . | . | TGTGCCTGGAAAGTTGGGCCGCTTCATTCACCCCTCCACTTT | CAWKVGPLHSPLHF
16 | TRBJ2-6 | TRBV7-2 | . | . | TGTGCCAGCAGCCCCGCCGTGAGGGCTGGGGCCAACGTCCTGACTTTC | CASSPAVRAGANVLTF
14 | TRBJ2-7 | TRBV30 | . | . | TGTGCCTGGAGCTTAACAGGTGTCTCCTACGAGCAGTACTTC | CAWSLTGVSYEQYF
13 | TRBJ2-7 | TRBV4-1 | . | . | TGCGCCAGCAGCCAAGATGGGGGCCGGGAGCAGTACTTC | CASSQDGGREQYF
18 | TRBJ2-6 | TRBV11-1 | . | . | TGTGCCAGCAGCTTAGCAACAGGGCAGAGCTCTGGGGCCAACGTCCTGACTTTC | CASSLATGQSSGANVLTF
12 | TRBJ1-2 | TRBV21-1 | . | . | TGTGCCAGCAGCAAAGGACTTCGAGGCTACACCTTC | CASSKGLRGYTF
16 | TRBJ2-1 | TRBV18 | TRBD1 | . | TGTGCCAGCTCACAACGCCCCGGGACAGGAATCAATGAGCAGTTCTTC | CASSQRPGTGINEQFF
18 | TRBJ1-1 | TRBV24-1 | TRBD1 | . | TGTGCCACCAGTGATTGCGGACAGGGTGGTTGTCTGAACACTGAAGCTTTCTTT | CATSDCGQGGCLNTEAFF
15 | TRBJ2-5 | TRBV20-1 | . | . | TGCAGTGCTAGTCCTCGAGCGGGTCTCCAAGAGACCCAGTACTTC | CSASPRAGLQETQYF
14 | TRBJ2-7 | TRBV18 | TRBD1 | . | TGTGCCAGCTCTTCACAGGGGTGGGGCGGCGAGCAGTACTTC | CASSSQGWGGEQYF
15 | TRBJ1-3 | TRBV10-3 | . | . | TGTGCCATCAGTGACAAAGGGGTTTCTGGAAACACCATATATTTT | CAISDKGVSGNTIYF
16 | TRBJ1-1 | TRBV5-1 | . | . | TGCGCCAGCAGCTCCCAGCCAGGGATAACCGACACTGAAGCTTTCTTT | CASSSQPGITDTEAFF
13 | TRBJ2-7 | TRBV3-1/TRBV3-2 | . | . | TGTGCCAGCAGCCAAGAGTACGGCTACGAGCAGTACTTC | CASSQEYGYEQYF
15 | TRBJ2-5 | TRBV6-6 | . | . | TGTGCCAGCAGTCGCGGGAATTCGTACCAAGAGACCCAGTACTTC | CASSRGNSYQETQYF
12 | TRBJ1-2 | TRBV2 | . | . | TGTGCCAGCAGTGAGGACTCGGAGGGCTACACCTTC | CASSEDSEGYTF
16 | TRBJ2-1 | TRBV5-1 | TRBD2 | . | TGCGCCAGCAGCCTCCCGGGACTAGCTGTTGGCAATGAGCAGTTCTTC | CASSLPGLAVGNEQFF
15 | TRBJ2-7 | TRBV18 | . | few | TGTGCCAGCTCACCAGGCGGGACTCTCTCCTACGAGCAGTACTTC | CASSPGGTLSYEQYF
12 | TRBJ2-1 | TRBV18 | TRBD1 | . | TGTGCCAGCTCACCTCAGGGGGCAGGGCAGTTCTTC | CASSPQGAGQFF
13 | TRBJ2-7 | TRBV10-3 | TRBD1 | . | TGTGCCATCAGTAGACAGGGGGCTCGGGAGCAGTACTTC | CAISRQGAREQYF
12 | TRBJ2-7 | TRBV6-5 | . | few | TGTGCCTCACGGCAGGGCCCCTACGAGCAGTACTTC | CASRQGPYEQYF
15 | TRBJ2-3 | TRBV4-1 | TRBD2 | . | TGCGCCAGCAGCTATAGCGGGGGGAGCACGCATACGCAGTATTTT | CASSYSGGSTHTQYF